A single T cell receptor beta chain is shown here with its context. Its cognate antigen is unknown. V lost 4 bases and J lost 5; bases outside the gene matches: 12. The CDR3 runs to 18 residues. From germline, CDR1 is MDHEN and CDR2 SYDVKM. Assay: immunoSEQ multiplex PCR; the TCRdb copy retains only in-frame clones and omits some. This table has some 11,000 clones, roughly 60% appearing once. The data stem from a study of immune cell composition in non-small cell lung cancer. As for the study in general: Histologic subtype was mainly adenocarcinoma or squamous cell carcinoma. Whole-study findings and limits: Lung adenocarcinomas had lower top 10 clone scores and clonality than squamous tumours. Clones >0.5% enriched in tumour were rarer in adenocarcinoma (around 35%) than squamous (approximately 80%).

The source is a human donor with non-small cell lung cancer. What was sequenced was lung tumor tissue. The chain has TRBV28 and TRBJ2-5; 14 bases agree with TRBD2. The CDR3 loop is CASSSGTSGRSRGETQYF. The CDR3 nucleotides are TGTGCCAGCAGTTCCGGGACTAGCGGGAGATCTCGGGGGGAGACCCAGTACTTC.